This TCR beta chain was observed in a study of cytomegalovirus exposure and HLA in healthy donors. Findings and limits, study-wide: As a later analysis showed, a missense DCLRE1C variant was linked to trimming of TCR beta V- and J-genes. Later analysis suggested links between common viral pathogens and several top significant clusters.

PCR employed 60 Vbeta and 13 Jbeta primers. This table comes from immunoSEQ multiplex PCR, and its TCRdb copy is limited to in-frame clones, with some not included. The sample has under 200,000 clones, approximately 81% seen once. Concerning this clone: No antigen is known for it.

Sequenced: PBMCs. The TCR originated in a woman in her fifties or sixties in good health and CMV-seronegative.

The CDR3 region is CASTIRSSYNEQFF. The CDR3 DNA sequence: TGTGCCAGCACGATCCGGAGCTCCTACAATGAGCAGTTCTTC. The genes are TRBV9 and TRBJ2-1; the D is unclear. V lost 6 bases, J lost 0 bases, and 10 bases lay in between. This CDR3 contains 14 residues. Germline V gene data show CDR1 as SGDLS and CDR2 as YYNGEE.